The 22 T cell receptor beta chains listed next were all sequenced from one sample in a study of T cell responses to AZD1222 COVID-19 vaccine. This table comes from immunoSEQ multiplex PCR, and its TCRdb copy is limited to in-frame clones, with some not included. In the table there are 70,000 to 95,000 clones, 90% of which are singletons. Sequencing used peripheral blood, obtained 28 days after the second AZD1222 dose. These receptors originate from an adult who received the AZD1222 COVID-19 vaccine.

V and J are TRBV7-8 and TRBJ1-6, with 7 bases fitting TRBD1. Trimming cost V 5 bases and J 9 bases; bases outside gene matches: 7. The CDR3 loop spans 14 amino acids. Germline assignment: CDR1 SGHVS and CDR2 FQNEAQ. CDR3 sequence reads: CASSQTGIGSPLHF. The DNA of the CDR3 is TGTGCCAGCAGCCAGACAGGGATTGGTTCACCCCTCCACTTT. Looking up the rest from reference TRBV7-8 and TRBJ1-6 gives the full variable domain: GAGVSQSPRYKVAKRGQDVALRCDPISGHVSLFWYQQALGQGPEFLTYFQNEAQLDKSGLPSDRFFAERPEGSVSTLKIQRTQQEDSAVYLCASSQTGIGSPLHFGNGTRLTVT.

A note on this clone: Different DNA sequences within this sample yield the same CDR3. The chain combines TRBV6-5 with TRBJ1-1; D is possibly TRBD1 (6 bases). Trimming took off 2 bases at V and 2 bases at J, with 9 bases between the two ends. Germline V gene sequence: CDR1 MNHEY, CDR2 SVGAGI. The CDR3 length is 14 residues. CDR3: CASSYGGSNTEAFF. The CDR3 nucleotides read TGTGCCAGCAGTTACGGGGGCAGCAACACTGAAGCTTTCTTT.

Here the CDR3 reads CASRRGGGDPSYEQYF. The CDR3 nucleotides are TGTGCCAGCAGACGCGGGGGCGGGGATCCCTCCTACGAGCAGTACTTC. The chain is built from TRBV5-4 and TRBJ2-7; D might be TRBD2 (7 bases). The length of the CDR3 is 16 residues. CDR1 SGHNT and CDR2 YYREEE come from the germline V gene (reference sequence). Deletions cut 5 bases from V and 0 bases from J, with 18 bases between.

The table lists this clone with a few counts. V and J are TRBV6-2 or TRBV6-3 and TRBJ2-1; TRBD2 aligns across 15 bases. Losses at the gene ends were 5 bases for V and 7 bases for J; bases not matched to a gene: 6. CDR1 MNHEY and CDR2 SVGEGT come from the germline V gene. The CDR3 extends over 16 amino acids. The CDR3 reads CASSKRTSGGGNEQFF. As DNA, the CDR3 is TGTGCCAGCAGTAAAAGGACTAGCGGGGGGGGAAATGAGCAGTTCTTC.

The chain has TRBV6-5 and TRBJ2-7, with 7 bases lining up with TRBD1. Losses at the gene ends were 11 bases for V and 3 bases for J; bases not matched to a gene: 10. The CDR3 sequence is 13 residues long. Germline-derived CDR1 and CDR2 are MNHEY and SVGAGI. The CDR3 DNA reads as TGTGCCCTCGTTGGTTCAGGGGGCTACGAGCAGTACTTC. Amino acids: CALVGSGGYEQYF.

This sequence joins TRBV7-2 and TRBJ2-1, with D unclear. V dropped 3 bases and J dropped 4 bases, with 7 bases sitting between them. The germline gives CDR1 SGHTA, CDR2 FQGNSA. The CDR3 has 13 amino acids. The CDR3 DNA sequence: TGTGCCAGCAGCTTCGGCCAGTACAATGAGCAGTTCTTC. This encodes CASSFGQYNEQFF.

The genes are TRBV29-1 and TRBJ2-2; 7 bases map to TRBD2. Germline V lookup: CDR1 SQVTM, CDR2 ANQGSEA. V trimming: 6 bases; J trimming: 3 bases; junction bases outside the gene matches: 7. The CDR3 covers 14 residues. This chain's CDR3 is CSVRDRGDTGELFF. Written as DNA, the CDR3 is TGCAGCGTCCGGGATCGGGGGGACACCGGGGAGCTGTTTTTT.

This clone was found a few times. V is TRBV19 and J is TRBJ1-5; TRBD1 aligns across 9 bases. Trimming took 6 bases from V and 1 from J; bases not matched to a gene: 7. The germline V gene encodes CDR1 LNHDA and CDR2 SQIVND (reference sequence). This CDR3 spans 16 amino acids. CDR3 sequence reads: CASSRPGQGSNQPQHF. CDR3 coding DNA: TGTGCCAGTAGCCGCCCGGGACAGGGAAGCAATCAGCCCCAGCATTTT. Drawing the rest from reference TRBV19 and TRBJ1-5, the complete variable domain is DGGITQSPKYLFRKEGQNVTLSCEQNLNHDAMYWYRQDPGQGLRLIYYSQIVNDFQKGDIAEGYSVSREKKESFPLTVTSAQKNPTAFYLCASSRPGQGSNQPQHFGDGTRLSIL.

The rearrangement links TRBV7-9 to TRBJ1-1; D remains ambiguous. The CDR3 consists of 13 residues. The V end lost 1 base, the J end lost 8 bases, and 11 bases lay between the germline ends. The germline gives CDR1 SEHNR, CDR2 FQNEAQ (reference sequence). The CDR3 is CASSLERVGEAFF. As DNA, the CDR3 is TGTGCCAGCAGCTTAGAGCGGGTTGGGGAAGCTTTCTTT.

The table lists this clone with a few counts. An end of the junction differs from the germline gene, which may be a read error. The rearrangement uses TRBV27 and TRBJ1-6; D gene uncertain. The CDR3 is made up of 12 amino acids. Germline loops: CDR1 MNHEY, CDR2 SMNVEV (reference sequence). For the CDR3, the DNA is TGTGCCAGCCGTTTTAATAATTCACCCCTCCACTTT. Residues: CASRFNNSPLHF.

J is TRBJ1-2 and V is TRBV4-3, with TRBD1 as a possible D gene (5 bases). This CDR3 spans 13 amino acids. The germline V gene encodes CDR1 LGHNA and CDR2 YSLEER. V was clipped by 1 base and J by 4 bases, with 7 bases between them. CDR3 loop: CASSQAGRYGYTF. The CDR3 nucleotides read TGCGCCAGCAGCCAAGCAGGGCGCTATGGCTACACCTTC.

The chain employs TRBV24-1 and TRBJ2-5; D remains ambiguous. Trimming took off 5 bases at V and 7 bases at J, with 13 bases between the two ends. The CDR3 is made up of 13 amino acids. Looked up from germline, CDR1 is KGHDR and CDR2 is SFDVKD. The CDR3 sequence is CATSVRIGGTQYF. CDR3 sequence (DNA): TGTGCCACCAGTGTTCGAATCGGCGGGACCCAGTACTTC.

This clone occurred a few times. The rearrangement links TRBV24-1 to TRBJ1-1; D is perhaps TRBD1 (6 bases). V dropped 7 bases and J dropped 3 bases, with 14 bases sitting between them. The germline V gene has CDR1 KGHDR and CDR2 SFDVKD. The CDR3 length is 14 residues. The CDR3 here is CATRDNRGDTEAFF. The CDR3 DNA reads as TGTGCCACCAGAGATAATAGGGGGGACACTGAAGCTTTCTTT.

The gene calls are TRBV11-2 and TRBJ1-2; unclear D gene. Per the germline V gene, CDR1 is SGHAT and CDR2 is FQNNGV. The CDR3 contains 12 residues. V was clipped by 4 bases and J by 3 bases, with 6 bases between them. CDR3 residues: CASSSDYYGYTF. As DNA, the CDR3 is TGTGCCAGCAGCTCCGATTACTATGGCTACACCTTC.

The rearrangement links TRBV30 to TRBJ1-6, with D perhaps matching TRBD1 (6 bases). Germline V CDR1 and CDR2: GTSNPN, SVGIG (reference sequence). V shed 7 bases and J shed 9 bases, with 13 bases lying between them. CDR3 length: 12 amino acids. The CDR3 region is CASEGGSSPLHF. CDR3 DNA sequence: TGTGCCTCGGAGGGGGGAAGTTCACCCCTCCACTTT.

The chain carries TRBV19 and TRBJ2-2; TRBD1 aligns across 8 bases. Per germline, CDR1 LNHDA and CDR2 SQIVND (reference sequence). The length of the CDR3 is 14 residues. The ends lost 10 bases at V and 2 bases at J; junction bases unmatched: 6. The CDR3 loop reads CATRTGYNTGELFF. The CDR3 nucleotides read TGTGCCACCCGGACAGGGTATAACACCGGGGAGCTGTTTTTT.

This chain links TRBV19 with TRBJ1-5; no firm D call. Trimming shortened V by 8 bases and J by 6 bases, and 14 bases separated the two germline ends. Looked up from germline, CDR1 is LNHDA and CDR2 is SQIVND (reference sequence). CDR3 length equals 13 residues. DNA of the CDR3: TGTGCCAGTTCTGACCTAGCCGGTCAGCCCCAGCATTTT. It is translated as CASSDLAGQPQHF.

The chain combines TRBV12-3 or TRBV12-4 with TRBJ1-6; D gene ambiguous. The V gene lost 5 bases and the J gene lost 7 bases, with 9 bases spanning the gap. This CDR3 has 13 residues. The CDR3 reads CASSQDVNSPLHF. CDR3 in DNA: TGTGCCAGCAGTCAGGACGTGAATTCACCCCTCCACTTT.

The chain has TRBV6-5 and TRBJ2-2; D is ambiguous. This CDR3 is built from 14 residues. Germline V gene data show CDR1 as MNHEY and CDR2 as SVGAGI. Trimming removed 2 bases from V and 1 base from J, with 5 bases in between. In DNA form, the CDR3 reads TGTGCCAGCAGTTACGGCAGGAACACCGGGGAGCTGTTTTTT. Translating gives CASSYGRNTGELFF.

This chain joins TRBV30 and TRBJ2-7, with D tentatively TRBD2 (5 bases). The CDR3 is 12 amino acids. V dropped 0 bases and J dropped 7 bases, with 10 bases sitting between them. The germline CDR1 and CDR2 sequences are GTSNPN and SVGIG (reference sequence). Written as DNA, the CDR3 is TGTGCCTGGAGTGTTGGACCGGGAGAGCAGTACTTC. Translated, it gives CAWSVGPGEQYF.

The chain combines TRBV10-3 with TRBJ1-2; 8 bases match TRBD1. Germline CDR1 and CDR2: ENHRY and SYGVKD. V lost 0 bases to trimming and J lost 5 bases; unmatched junction nucleotides: 2. CDR3 size: 14 residues. CDR3 nucleotide sequence: TGTGCCATCAGTGAGTCGGGGGACAGGTATGGCTACACCTTC. Amino acid sequence: CAISESGDRYGYTF.

The chain is built from TRBV7-2 and TRBJ1-1; a weak D match, TRBD1 (5 bases). The CDR3 loop spans 13 amino acids. The ends were cut back, 8 bases at V and 9 bases at J, with 19 bases in the middle. Germline lookup yields CDR1 SGHTA and CDR2 FQGNSA. Written as DNA, the CDR3 is TGTGCCAGCCGGCTCGTTTGGGGGATGAAAGCTTTCTTT. Encoded protein: CASRLVWGMKAFF.